Described below is a single T cell receptor beta chain sequence and its context. As yet, its antigen is unknown. The PCR had 60 Vbeta and 13 Jbeta primers. The table came from immunoSEQ multiplex PCR; TCRdb's copy has only in-frame clones and leaves some out. The sample shows more than 120,000 clones, 82% of them seen only once. The germline V gene has CDR1 LNHNV and CDR2 YYDKDF (reference sequence). Trimming took off 1 base at V and 0 bases at J, with 8 bases between the two ends. The CDR3 runs 15 residues. These data originate in a study of cytomegalovirus exposure and HLA in healthy donors. Donors in the study were healthy people who gave bone marrow. General study results and limits: It emerged from a later analysis that several of the most significant clusters appeared to be linked to common viral pathogens. In most subjects, TCR beta sequences reportedly gave accurate predictions of HLA-A and HLA-B alleles.

Material: PBMCs. The rearrangement joins TRBV15 to TRBJ2-3; a possible D gene is TRBD2 (5 bases). The receptor was isolated from a male donor in good health and CMV-seronegative. The CDR3, as DNA: TGTGCCACCAGCAGAGTCCGGACTAGCACAGATACGCAGTATTTT. Translation: CATSRVRTSTDTQYF. Full variable domain (missing parts from reference TRBV15 and TRBJ2-3): DAMVIQNPRYQVTQFGKPVTLSCSQTLNHNVMYWYQQKSSQAPKLLFHYYDKDFNNEADTPDNFQSRRPNTSFCFLDIRSPGLGDTAMYLCATSRVRTSTDTQYFGPGTRLTVL.